A selection of T cell receptor beta chains follows, all from one sample in a study of shared clonotypes between healthy human individuals. Data came from immunoSEQ multiplex PCR; TCRdb stores just in-frame clones and leaves some out. The table lists about 2.4 million clones, 80% to 95% of them singletons. Source material: naive CD4+ T cells from PBMCs. The receptor source for this set is a man younger than 35 in good health. Some clones in this sample may be carry-over from other donors' samples. The CDR3 runs from the conserved cysteine through the conserved F or W. The D gene is left open where the match is weak. The size entry is marked missing in some rows and otherwise reads once, few, many or a size class.

.	.	TRBJ2-5	13	TRBV2	CASKEGLQETQYF	TGTGCCAGCAAGGAGGGCCTTCAAGAGACCCAGTACTTC
.	few	TRBJ1-2	12	TRBV28	CASSLQDYGYTF	TGTGCCAGCAGTTTACAGGACTATGGCTACACCTTC
TRBD2	.	TRBJ2-7	17	TRBV4-2	CASSQEGSGRGGYEQYF	TGTGCCAGCAGCCAAGAAGGTAGCGGGAGAGGTGGCTACGAGCAGTACTTC
TRBD2	.	TRBJ2-5	14	TRBV5-4	CASSLAGGRETQYF	TGTGCCAGCAGCTTGGCGGGAGGGCGGGAGACCCAGTACTTC
TRBD1	.	TRBJ1-6	14	TRBV7-9	CASSSRGQGSPLHF	TGTGCCAGCAGCTCACGCGGACAGGGGTCACCCCTCCACTTT
.	.	TRBJ2-2	13	TRBV6-6	CASSYGSDGELFF	TGTGCCAGCAGTTACGGCTCGGACGGGGAGCTGTTTTTT
.	few	TRBJ1-2	14	TRBV28	CASRIGQLNYGYTF	TGTGCCAGCAGAATTGGGCAACTTAACTATGGCTACACCTTC
TRBD1	.	TRBJ1-2	15	TRBV6-5	CASSYTGGVRYGYTF	TGTGCCAGCAGTTACACAGGGGGCGTCAGATATGGCTACACCTTC
TRBD1	.	TRBJ1-1	14	TRBV14	CASRPRYQGELAFF	TGTGCCAGCAGGCCAAGATATCAGGGGGAGTTGGCTTTCTTT
TRBD2	.	TRBJ2-3	16	TRBV5-1	CASSMGLASSTDTQYF	TGCGCCAGCAGCATGGGACTAGCCAGCTCGACAGATACGCAGTATTTT
.	.	TRBJ2-6	16	TRBV7-3	CASSSQGSSGANVLTF	TGTGCCAGCAGCTCCCAGGGGTCTTCTGGGGCCAACGTCCTGACTTTC
.	once	TRBJ1-4	17	TRBV4-1	CASSQRRLGPSNEKLFF	TGCGCCAGCAGCCAACGTCGTTTGGGGCCTAGTAATGAAAAACTGTTTTTT
.	.	TRBJ1-1	15	TRBV7-3	CASSPMGGMNTEAFF	TGTGCCAGCAGCCCGATGGGTGGTATGAACACTGAAGCTTTCTTT
.	.	TRBJ2-4	18	TRBV19	CASSMAVAELGSKNIQYF	TGTGCCAGTAGTATGGCGGTCGCCGAGCTGGGGTCCAAAAACATTCAGTACTTC
.	.	TRBJ2-1	11	TRBV28	CASSLWGEQFF	TGTGCCAGCAGTTTATGGGGGGAGCAGTTCTTC
.	.	TRBJ2-4	19	TRBV5-8	CASSLARPRAGRRKNIQYF	TGTGCCAGCAGCTTGGCTCGTCCCCGAGCAGGGCGCCGCAAAAACATTCAGTACTTC
.	.	TRBJ2-5	13	TRBV7-9	CASSVGTRETQYF	TGTGCCAGCAGCGTCGGGACTCGAGAGACCCAGTACTTC
.	.	TRBJ2-7	15	TRBV4-2	CASSQSLGFSYEQYF	TGTGCCAGCAGCCAATCTCTAGGCTTCTCCTACGAGCAGTACTTC
.	few	TRBJ1-2	12	TRBV30	CAGRTANYGYTF	TGTGCTGGTCGGACGGCCAACTATGGCTACACCTTC
.	once	TRBJ2-2	14	TRBV28	CASSFQGSTGELFF	TGTGCCAGCAGTTTTCAGGGATCTACCGGGGAGCTGTTTTTT
TRBD1	.	TRBJ2-1	15	TRBV7-2	CASSMDRGLYNEQFF	TGTGCCAGCAGCATGGACAGGGGGCTTTACAATGAGCAGTTCTTC
.	.	TRBJ2-3	14	TRBV7-2	CASSLAGSTDTQYF	TGTGCCAGCAGCTTAGCCGGCAGCACAGATACGCAGTATTTT